A selection of T cell receptor beta chains follows, all from one sample in a study of T-cell memory formation after mild COVID-19. TCRdb recomputed calls from the 5' RACE reads with MiXCR, one row per CDR3 protein. The table includes some 490,000 distinct CDR3 sequences, about 20% detected once. The sample consisted of PBMCs or a T cell subset sorted from them (not recorded which). The receptor set was obtained from an adult woman who had mild COVID-19 (a few samples of this study predate the infection). Cell type and time point are not known. Each CDR3 is given with its conserved first and last residue. The order of the fields is D gene, J gene, V gene, clone size, CDR3 DNA, CDR3 protein. The D gene is left open where the match is weak. Clone size is not always given. Where it is, it says once, few, many or a class for expanded clones.

. TRBJ2-1 TRBV7-9 few TGTGCCAGCATCTCAACGGAGGAAAATGAGCAGTTCTTC CASISTEENEQFF
. TRBJ2-4 TRBV4-3 . TGCGCCAGCAGCCAAGATCTTTGGGGGACGTCGGTAGCCAAAAACATTCAGTACTTC CASSQDLWGTSVAKNIQYF
. TRBJ1-1 TRBV24-1 . TGTGCCACCAGTACGCGGGCGGGCACTGAAGCTTTCTTT CATSTRAGTEAFF
TRBD1 TRBJ2-1 TRBV27 . TGTGCCAGCAGCTCCGGGGGACAGGGTTACAATGAGCAGTTCTTC CASSSGGQGYNEQFF
TRBD1 TRBJ2-3 TRBV6-5 . TGTGCCAGCAGTTACTCTCGGACAGGGGGTGGAGATACGCAGTATTTT CASSYSRTGGGDTQYF
. TRBJ2-2 TRBV12-3/TRBV12-4 . TGTGCCAGCAGCTTTGAAACCGGGGAGCTGTTTTTT CASSFETGELFF
TRBD2 TRBJ2-7 TRBV5-5 few TGTGCCAGCAGCCACGGTGGAGGACTAGCGGGATACGAGCAGTACTTC CASSHGGGLAGYEQYF
. TRBJ1-6 TRBV6-5 . TGTGCCAGCAGTTACGCAGGGGCAGATTCACCCCTCCACTTT CASSYAGADSPLHF
TRBD2 TRBJ2-5 TRBV6-5 few TGTGCCAGCAGTTATGACCCCGCGGCGGGAGGGCCTGAGACCCAGTACTTC CASSYDPAAGGPETQYF
TRBD1 TRBJ2-1 TRBV10-3 many TGTGCCATCAGTGAGTCCGGCGGGACAGGGGGCCATGAGCAGTTCTTC CAISESGGTGGHEQFF
TRBD2 TRBJ2-6 TRBV6-1 . TGTGCCACCAAGCGGGAGGGACAGTCTGGGGCCAACGTCCTGACTTTC CATKREGQSGANVLTF
. TRBJ1-6 TRBV5-8 . TGTGCCAGCGCTCCTGGAGGAGGGGATATTGAGGATTCACCCCTCCACTTT CASAPGGGDIEDSPLHF
TRBD2 TRBJ2-1 TRBV7-2 few TGTAGTAGCGGGAGCCACAATGAGCAGTTCTTC CSSGSHNEQFF
TRBD2 TRBJ2-3 TRBV5-1 . TGCGCCAGCAGCTCGGGGACTAGCGGGAGTCGCACAGATACGCAGTATTTT CASSSGTSGSRTDTQYF
. TRBJ1-2 TRBV30 . TGTGCCTGGAGTGTAAATGACAGTCCTCTAAACTTC CAWSVNDSPLNF
TRBD2 TRBJ2-1 TRBV11-2 once TGTGCCAGCCTTGGGGTAGCGGGATGGGGTGAGCAGTTCTTC CASLGVAGWGEQFF